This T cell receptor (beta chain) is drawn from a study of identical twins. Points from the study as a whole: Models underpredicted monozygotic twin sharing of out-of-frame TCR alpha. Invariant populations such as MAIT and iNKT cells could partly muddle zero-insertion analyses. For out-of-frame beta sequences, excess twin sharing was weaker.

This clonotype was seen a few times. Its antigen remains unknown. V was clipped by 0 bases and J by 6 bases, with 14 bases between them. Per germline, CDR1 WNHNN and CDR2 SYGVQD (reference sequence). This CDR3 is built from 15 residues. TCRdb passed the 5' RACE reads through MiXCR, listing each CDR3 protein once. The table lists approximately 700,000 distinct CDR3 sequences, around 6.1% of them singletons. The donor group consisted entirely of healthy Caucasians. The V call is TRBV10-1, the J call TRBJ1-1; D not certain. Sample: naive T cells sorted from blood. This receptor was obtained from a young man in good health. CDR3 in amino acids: CASSESPPRLSEAFF. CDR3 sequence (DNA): TGCGCCAGCAGTGAGTCGCCACCAAGGCTTTCTGAAGCTTTCTTT.